These T cell receptor beta chains were read from a single sample in a study of shared clonotypes between healthy human individuals. The repertoire was sequenced with immunoSEQ multiplex PCR; TCRdb's copy has only in-frame clones and lacks some. This table has 2,500,000 or so clones, 90% to 95% appearing once. The sequencing input was naive CD4+ T cells sorted from blood. These receptors were collected from a man between 18 and 35 years old in good health. The CDR3 runs from the conserved cysteine through the conserved F or W. Fields, in order: D gene, J gene, V gene, CDR3 DNA, CDR3 protein. D genes are given only for firm matches.

D: TRBD1; J: TRBJ1-5; V: TRBV19; DNA: TGTGCCAGTAGTAGATCTACGGGACAGGGGCATCAGCCCCAGCATTTT; CDR3: CASSRSTGQGHQPQHF
D: NA; J: TRBJ1-3; V: TRBV2; DNA: TGTGCCAGCAGTGAGGGGTTCCAAGGAGGAAACACCATATATTTT; CDR3: CASSEGFQGGNTIYF
D: TRBD1; J: TRBJ1-5; V: TRBV7-2; DNA: TGTGCCAGCAGCTTAATGGCGGGACAGGGTGGTCAGCCCCAGCATTTT; CDR3: CASSLMAGQGGQPQHF
D: TRBD1; J: TRBJ2-2; V: TRBV10-2; DNA: TGCGCCAGCAGTGGTTCTGGGACAGGGCCCCCTCGGAACACCGGGGAGCTGTTTTTT; CDR3: CASSGSGTGPPRNTGELFF
D: NA; J: TRBJ2-5; V: TRBV14; DNA: TGTGCCAGCAGCCTGTACAGGGATTCAGAGACCCAGTACTTC; CDR3: CASSLYRDSETQYF
D: NA; J: TRBJ2-3; V: TRBV7-3; DNA: TGTGCCAGCAGCTTAACGGGGTCTAGCACAGATACGCAGTATTTT; CDR3: CASSLTGSSTDTQYF
D: NA; J: TRBJ1-3; V: TRBV19; DNA: TGTGCCAGTAGCCCAACTGGAAACACCATATATTTT; CDR3: CASSPTGNTIYF
D: NA; J: TRBJ1-2; V: TRBV4-1; DNA: TGCGCCAGCAGCCGGAATTTGGGGGGGAGCTATGGCTACACCTTC; CDR3: CASSRNLGGSYGYTF
D: NA; J: TRBJ1-1; V: TRBV28; DNA: TGTGCCAGCAGCCTACAGGGATACGCTTTCTTT; CDR3: CASSLQGYAFF
D: NA; J: TRBJ1-4; V: TRBV28; DNA: TGTGCCAGCAGTTTAATGGGGGGTACAGGCTCACTAAAACTGTTTTTT; CDR3: CASSLMGGTGSLKLFF
D: TRBD1; J: TRBJ1-4; V: TRBV6-5; DNA: TGTGCCAGCAGCCCTCAAGGACTGACAGGGGGGAAACTGTTTTTT; CDR3: CASSPQGLTGGKLFF
D: NA; J: TRBJ1-1; V: TRBV6-5; DNA: TGTGCCAGCAGTTACTCACGTCGGTTGGACACTGAAGCTTTCTTT; CDR3: CASSYSRRLDTEAFF
D: TRBD2; J: TRBJ2-5; V: TRBV7-3; DNA: TGTGCCAGCAGCCAAAGCGGGGGACCACTCCCCCAGTACTTC; CDR3: CASSQSGGPLPQYF
D: NA; J: TRBJ1-1; V: TRBV6-6; DNA: TGTGCCAGCAGTTCCCCCCAGGGGTTTTTCACTGAAGCTTTCTTT; CDR3: CASSSPQGFFTEAFF
D: TRBD2; J: TRBJ2-7; V: TRBV7-2; DNA: TGTGCCAGCAGTCCGGCGGGAGGGCCCTACGAGCAGTACTTC; CDR3: CASSPAGGPYEQYF
D: NA; J: TRBJ2-1; V: TRBV9; DNA: TGTGCCAGCAGCGTAAGCGGAAGCTCCTACAATGAGCAGTTCTTC; CDR3: CASSVSGSSYNEQFF